Following are 18 T cell receptor beta chains from one sample sequenced in a study of blood T cell repertoires in COVID-19. The table came from immunoSEQ multiplex PCR; TCRdb's copy has only in-frame clones and leaves some out. The table lists approximately 140,000 clones, around four fifths of them singletons. The sequenced sample consisted of peripheral blood. These receptors were taken from a human donor in a cohort sampled during active COVID-19.

The rearrangement links TRBV11-3 to TRBJ2-7, with TRBD2 matching 10 bases. With 5 bases clipped from V and 4 bases from J, the junction kept 17 bases outside the gene matches. Germline V gives CDR1 SGHNT, CDR2 YENEEA. The length of the CDR3 is 18 residues. Written as DNA, the CDR3 is TGTGCCAGCAGCACCGACTCAGGAAGCGGGGGGGTAGGATACGAGCAGTACTTC. Translating it yields CASSTDSGSGGVGYEQYF. The full variable domain, its missing parts supplied by reference TRBV11-3 and TRBJ2-7, is EAGVVQSPRYKIIEKKQPVAFWCNPISGHNTLYWYLQNLGQGPELLIRYENEEAVDDSQLPKDRFSAERLKGVDSTLKIQPAELGDSAVYLCASSTDSGSGGVGYEQYFGPGTRLTVT.

The chain has TRBV12-3 or TRBV12-4 and TRBJ1-1, with a tentative D call TRBD1 (5 bases). Between the trimmed V and J ends, which lost 4 bases and 5 bases, there was a span of 11 bases. CDR3 length: 13 amino acids. Written as DNA, the CDR3 is TGTGCCAGCAGTTGGGGACGGGAGACTGAAGCTTTCTTT. Its protein product is CASSWGRETEAFF.

The J gene is TRBJ2-2, the V gene TRBV7-2; 9 bases align to TRBD2. V lost 4 bases and J lost 1; bases outside the gene matches: 4. The CDR3 spans 16 residues. Per the germline V gene, CDR1 is SGHTA and CDR2 is FQGNSA. The CDR3 protein is CASSSPSGVNTGELFF. CDR3 bases: TGTGCCAGCAGCTCGCCTAGCGGGGTGAACACCGGGGAGCTGTTTTTT.

The chain has TRBV10-3 and TRBJ2-5; 7 nucleotides match TRBD1. The CDR3 runs to 13 residues. Germline V gene sequence: CDR1 ENHRY, CDR2 SYGVKD. Trimming cost V 10 bases and J 2 bases; bases outside gene matches: 7. The CDR3 spells CATRTGVQETQYF. The CDR3, as DNA: TGTGCCACTCGGACAGGCGTGCAAGAGACCCAGTACTTC.

This clone was seen a handful of times. This chain uses TRBV11-3 with TRBJ1-1, with D perhaps matching TRBD1 (6 bases). CDR1 is SGHNT, CDR2 YENEEA, per germline. V dropped 8 bases and J dropped 7 bases, with 17 bases sitting between them. This CDR3 is built from 13 residues. The CDR3 nucleotides are TGTGCCAGCGGGCCGGGACACTCAATTGAAGCTTTCTTT. Its translation is CASGPGHSIEAFF.

The chain carries TRBV6-1 and TRBJ2-3; D is unresolved. There are 12 residues in the CDR3. The V and J ends lost 10 bases and 6 bases respectively, with 14 bases between them. CDR1 is MNHNS and CDR2 is SASEGT in the germline V gene. CDR3 DNA sequence: TGTGCCACCGGTAGTTCAGCGGATACGCAGTATTTT. Translating it yields CATGSSADTQYF.

The rearrangement links TRBV5-6 to TRBJ2-2; D is ambiguous. CDR3 length equals 14 residues. The V gene lost 4 bases and the J gene lost 7 bases, with 14 bases spanning the gap. Germline loops: CDR1 SGHDT, CDR2 YYEEEE. CDR3 bases: TGTGCCAGCAGCACGGAATTGTCGGGCGGGGAGCTGTTTTTT. This codes for CASSTELSGGELFF.

This chain uses TRBV4-2 with TRBJ1-2; D remains unclear. The CDR3 sequence is 13 residues long. Trimming took 2 bases from V and 5 from J, leaving 9 bases between them. The germline CDR1 and CDR2 sequences are LGHNA and YNFKEQ. The CDR3 here is CASSQNGAYGYTF. The CDR3 bases are TGTGCCAGCAGCCAAAACGGAGCTTATGGCTACACCTTC.

CDR3: CASSPRTGWNTEAFF. Here the CDR3 DNA reads TGTGCCAGCAGCCCCCGGACAGGGTGGAACACTGAAGCTTTCTTT. This sequence joins TRBV7-8 and TRBJ1-1; 8 nucleotides line up with TRBD1. The germline CDR1 and CDR2 sequences are SGHVS and FQNEAQ. Unmatched junction bases numbered 6, after V lost 5 bases and J lost 1 base. The CDR3 loop spans 15 amino acids.

CDR3 sequence reads: CASSPLGGEEETQYF. CDR3 sequence (DNA): TGCGCCAGCAGCCCCCTGGGGGGGGAAGAAGAGACCCAGTACTTC. The chain carries TRBV4-1 and TRBJ2-5, with 7 bases matching TRBD2. Germline-derived CDR1 and CDR2 are MGHRA and YSYEKL. The V gene end was trimmed by 4 bases and the J gene end by 3 bases; junction bases not matched to a gene: 8. The CDR3 is 15 residues long.

This chain connects TRBV29-1 to TRBJ1-2; 7 bases fit TRBD1. This CDR3 has 13 amino acids. The germline V gene encodes CDR1 SQVTM and CDR2 ANQGSEA. Trimming at V came to 2 bases and at J to 5 bases, leaving 5 bases not matched to a gene. The CDR3 is CSVERGLGYGYTF. DNA for the CDR3: TGCAGCGTTGAAAGGGGGCTGGGGTATGGCTACACCTTC.

The CDR3 bases are TGTGCCAGCAGCTTAGATGGGACCCCGGGACTCTCCCTGGAGGCTGAAGCTTTCTTT. This gives the protein CASSLDGTPGLSLEAEAFF. This chain connects TRBV11-3 to TRBJ1-1, with D maybe TRBD1 (5 bases). Deletions cut 0 bases from V and 6 bases from J, with 26 bases between. The length of the CDR3 is 19 residues. Germline V gene sequence: CDR1 SGHNT, CDR2 YENEEA.

This clone showed up just once. The chain employs TRBV7-2 and TRBJ1-6; D is possibly TRBD1 (6 bases). CDR3 length: 15 residues. The V end was cut by 5 bases, the J end by 4 bases, with 12 bases between. Germline values: CDR1 SGHTA, CDR2 FQGNSA. The CDR3 region has the DNA TGTGCCAGCAGCCCCTACAGGGCTTATAATTCACCCCTCCACTTT. It is translated as CASSPYRAYNSPLHF.

The rearrangement joins TRBV28 to TRBJ2-3, with 9 bases lining up with TRBD2. CDR1 is MDHEN and CDR2 is SYDVKM in the germline V gene. This CDR3 comprises 15 residues. With 5 bases clipped from V and 5 bases from J, the junction kept 8 bases outside the gene matches. CDR3 DNA: TGTGCCAGCAGTATAGCGGGGGCGAGGATAGATACGCAGTATTTT. Translated: CASSIAGARIDTQYF.

The sample holds a few counts of this clone. The gene calls are TRBV5-6 and TRBJ2-7, with 10 bases matching TRBD1. Germline values: CDR1 SGHDT, CDR2 YYEEEE. This CDR3 contains 12 residues. With V trimmed by 4 bases and J by 12 bases, 7 bases remained unmatched. As DNA, the CDR3 is TGTGCCAGCAGCCCCGGACAGGGGGTCATGTACTTC. Translated, it gives CASSPGQGVMYF.

The DNA for the CDR3 is TGTGCCAGCAGCTTTAACAGGGGCGAAAAACTGTTTTTT. Amino acid sequence: CASSFNRGEKLFF. The chain links TRBV7-2 to TRBJ1-4, with 7 bases that match TRBD1. J was trimmed by 8 bases and V by 3 bases; bases with no gene match: 3. This CDR3 has 13 amino acids. Germline V gene data show CDR1 as SGHTA and CDR2 as FQGNSA. Looking up the rest from reference TRBV7-2 and TRBJ1-4 gives the full variable domain: GAGVSQSPSNKVTEKGKDVELRCDPISGHTALYWYRQSLGQGLEFLIYFQGNSAPDKSGLPSDRFSAERTGGSVSTLTIQRTQQEDSAVYLCASSFNRGEKLFFGSGTQLSVL.

The chain is built from TRBV7-8 and TRBJ1-5; no definite D call. Trimming took off 3 bases at V and 0 bases at J, with 3 bases between the two ends. Germline V gene data show CDR1 as SGHVS and CDR2 as FQNEAQ. The CDR3 loop spans 13 amino acids. The DNA of the CDR3 is TGTGCCAGCAGCTTGGCTAGCAATCAGCCCCAGCATTTT. It translates to CASSLASNQPQHF.

The CDR3 protein is CASSRGSGETQYF. Written as DNA, the CDR3 is TGTGCCAGCAGCCGAGGCTCCGGGGAGACCCAGTACTTC. This chain links TRBV12-3 or TRBV12-4 with TRBJ2-5, with D uncertain. CDR3 length: 13 amino acids. V was cut by 6 bases and J by 5 bases, with 13 bases left in between.